The rows below give T cell receptor beta chains drawn from one sample of a study of beta chain features in type 1 diabetes. Sequencing was performed with immunoSEQ multiplex PCR; in TCRdb, only in-frame clones are kept and a portion is missing. The data contain almost 350,000 clones, 8% of them singletons. The sequenced material came from central memory CD4+ T cells from blood. The receptors stem from a woman aged 18-29 years in good health. The CDR3 runs from the conserved cysteine through the conserved F or W. D genes are given only for firm matches. Size values are once, few and many counts, or a class for expanded clones, and some rows have none.

v_gene	j_gene	d_gene	abundance	CDR3aa	CDR3nt
TRBV27	TRBJ2-2	-	-	CASSLRSTGELFF	TGTGCCAGCAGTTTACGAAGCACCGGGGAGCTGTTTTTT
TRBV6-5	TRBJ2-7	TRBD2	few	CASSYYREGHEQYF	TGTGCCAGCAGTTACTATCGGGAGGGCCACGAGCAGTACTTC
TRBV5-6	TRBJ2-6	TRBD1	many	CASCIPRDRASGANVLTF	TGTGCCAGCTGTATCCCCCGGGACAGGGCATCTGGGGCCAACGTCCTGACTTTC
TRBV9	TRBJ2-5	TRBD1	-	CASSVEGQGAETQYF	TGTGCCAGCAGCGTAGAGGGACAGGGGGCAGAGACCCAGTACTTC
TRBV18	TRBJ2-7	-	few	CASSAPSSYEQYF	TGTGCCAGCTCGGCCCCTTCTAGCTACGAGCAGTACTTC
TRBV5-1	TRBJ2-7	TRBD2	-	CASSRGLADYEQYF	TGCGCCAGCAGCAGGGGACTAGCGGACTACGAGCAGTACTTC
TRBV7-2	TRBJ2-1	TRBD2	-	CASSSLWTSGNSWEQFF	TGTGCCAGCAGCTCCCTTTGGACTAGCGGGAATTCATGGGAGCAGTTCTTC
TRBV29-1	TRBJ2-4	TRBD1	few	CSVRDRGAKNIQYF	TGCAGCGTCCGGGACAGGGGGGCCAAAAACATTCAGTACTTC
TRBV28	TRBJ2-3	-	-	CASTRGQSDTQYF	TGTGCCAGCACAAGGGGCCAGTCAGATACGCAGTATTTT
TRBV6-5	TRBJ2-5	-	-	CASSYSSGGGKTQYF	TGTGCCAGCAGTTACTCGAGTGGGGGCGGGAAGACCCAGTACTTC
TRBV7-8	TRBJ2-1	-	many	CASSSSLASRSYNEQFF	TGTGCCAGCAGCTCTTCGCTAGCGTCCCGCTCCTACAATGAGCAGTTCTTC
TRBV7-9	TRBJ2-7	-	-	CASSLTGTEQYF	TGTGCCAGCAGCTTAACCGGGACTGAGCAGTACTTC
TRBV7-8	TRBJ2-3	-	-	CASSPVRGGTDTQYF	TGTGCCAGCAGCCCCGTTAGGGGTGGGACAGATACGCAGTATTTT
TRBV29-1	TRBJ2-3	-	-	CSVEPLVTDTQYF	TGCAGCGTTGAGCCCCTAGTGACAGATACGCAGTATTTT
TRBV7-2	TRBJ2-3	-	-	CASSRLLATNTDTQYF	TGTGCCAGCAGCCGCCTTCTAGCGACTAACACAGATACGCAGTATTTT
TRBV7-3	TRBJ2-7	TRBD1	-	CASGQGSGYEQYF	TGTGCCAGCGGACAGGGTTCGGGTTACGAGCAGTACTTC
TRBV11-2	TRBJ2-7	-	few	CASMQTSLGEQYF	TGTGCCAGCATGCAGACTAGTCTTGGGGAGCAGTACTTC
TRBV27	TRBJ2-5	TRBD1	-	CASSLSARGETQYF	TGTGCCAGCAGTTTATCAGCCAGGGGGGAGACCCAGTACTTC
TRBV29-1	TRBJ2-7	TRBD2	few	CSVEWLAGNEQYF	TGCAGCGTTGAGTGGCTAGCGGGAAACGAGCAGTACTTC
TRBV7-9	TRBJ1-5	-	-	CASSHGAGNQPQHF	TGTGCCAGCAGCCACGGAGCGGGAAATCAGCCCCAGCATTTT
TRBV15	TRBJ2-1	-	-	CATSRGLSPPNNEQFF	TGTGCCACCAGCAGAGGATTGTCTCCACCAAACAATGAGCAGTTCTTC
TRBV29-1	TRBJ2-7	-	-	CSVDRGLSYEQYF	TGCAGCGTTGATAGAGGGCTTTCCTACGAGCAGTACTTC
TRBV6-5	TRBJ1-1	-	once	CASSYSSTGRLTEAFF	TGTGCCAGCAGTTACTCGTCTACAGGGCGGCTCACTGAAGCTTTCTTT
TRBV5-6	TRBJ2-7	-	-	CASSLVAGNEQYF	TGTGCCAGCAGCTTGGTGGCAGGGAACGAGCAGTACTTC
TRBV4-2	TRBJ2-5	-	-	CASSQDSGPQETQYF	TGTGCCAGCAGCCAAGATTCCGGACCCCAAGAGACCCAGTACTTC
TRBV12-5	TRBJ2-5	TRBD1	many	CASGLGTGGIEETQYF	TGTGCTAGTGGTTTGGGAACAGGGGGCATAGAGGAGACCCAGTACTTC
TRBV28	TRBJ1-5	-	-	CASSYPSGGGANQPQHF	TGTGCCAGCAGTTATCCCTCGGGAGGAGGGGCCAATCAGCCCCAGCATTTT
TRBV23-1	TRBJ2-7	TRBD1	few	CASSHPGQGAYEQYF	TGCGCCAGCAGTCATCCAGGACAGGGTGCGTACGAGCAGTACTTC
TRBV27	TRBJ2-3	-	few	CASSPRPGLGASDTQYF	TGTGCCAGCAGTCCGAGACCGGGACTGGGGGCGTCGGATACGCAGTATTTT
TRBV9	TRBJ2-1	-	few	CASSVRGSSDAEQFF	TGTGCCAGCAGCGTAAGGGGCTCGTCAGATGCTGAGCAGTTCTTC
TRBV5-1	TRBJ2-1	-	-	CASSLVLGNEQFF	TGCGCCAGCAGCTTGGTGCTAGGCAATGAGCAGTTCTTC
TRBV6-7	TRBJ2-1	-	many	CASSYPAGLSSYNEQFF	TGTGCCAGCAGTTACCCGGCGGGCTTAAGCTCCTACAATGAGCAGTTCTTC
TRBV7-2	TRBJ1-1	TRBD1	-	CASSLDRGAFF	TGTGCCAGCAGCCTCGACAGGGGAGCTTTCTTT
TRBV19	TRBJ2-7	TRBD1	-	CASSQPGQTNEQYF	TGTGCCAGTAGCCAACCGGGACAGACCAACGAGCAGTACTTC
TRBV29-1	TRBJ1-2	-	many	CSVMGRGRNYGYTF	TGCAGCGTTATGGGGCGGGGAAGGAACTATGGCTACACCTTC
TRBV29-1	TRBJ2-1	TRBD1	many	CSATGTGDEQFF	TGCAGCGCTACCGGGACAGGGGACGAGCAGTTCTTC
TRBV20-1	TRBJ2-7	TRBD2	few	CAGLAGYEQYF	TGCGCGGGACTAGCGGGCTACGAGCAGTACTTC
TRBV9	TRBJ2-5	-	few	CASSVDNNLGTQYF	TGTGCCAGCAGCGTAGATAACAATTTAGGGACCCAGTACTTC
TRBV6-1	TRBJ2-7	-	few	CASSESGFYEQYF	TGTGCCAGCAGTGAATCCGGTTTCTACGAGCAGTACTTC
TRBV5-4	TRBJ2-3	TRBD2	many	CASSLGLSFDTQYF	TGTGCCAGCAGCCTGGGACTATCTTTTGATACGCAGTATTTT
TRBV7-2	TRBJ1-4	-	-	CASSLTQGLGKLFF	TGTGCCAGCAGCTTAACACAGGGCTTAGGAAAACTGTTTTTT
TRBV7-3	TRBJ2-3	TRBD1	-	CASSTRDSEDTQYF	TGTGCCAGCAGCACCCGGGACAGCGAAGATACGCAGTATTTT
TRBV28	TRBJ2-3	-	few	CASSFSGGVGADTQYF	TGTGCCAGCAGTTTCTCGGGTGGGGTAGGGGCAGATACGCAGTATTTT
TRBV5-4	TRBJ2-6	TRBD1	many	CASSTQTGPSGANVLTF	TGTGCCAGCAGCACCCAGACAGGGCCGTCTGGGGCCAACGTCCTGACTTTC
TRBV18	TRBJ2-1	-	many	CASSPFDEQFF	TGTGCCAGCTCACCCTTCGATGAGCAGTTCTTC
TRBV5-4	TRBJ2-1	TRBD2	few	CASSRSGASANEQFF	TGTGCCAGCAGCCGTAGCGGGGCTAGCGCCAATGAGCAGTTCTTC
TRBV14	TRBJ2-5	-	few	CASSQGLGETQYF	TGTGCCAGCAGCCAGGGGCTTGGAGAGACCCAGTACTTC
TRBV2	TRBJ1-5	-	few	CASSESVNSNQPQHF	TGTGCCAGCAGTGAGTCGGTTAATAGCAATCAGCCCCAGCATTTT
TRBV9	TRBJ2-2	-	once	CASSLLGAGYTGELFF	TGTGCCAGCAGCCTCCTCGGGGCAGGGTACACCGGGGAGCTGTTTTTT
TRBV5-1	TRBJ1-3	TRBD1	few	CASSSGGTGNTIYF	TGCGCCAGCAGCTCAGGGGGCACTGGAAACACCATATATTTT